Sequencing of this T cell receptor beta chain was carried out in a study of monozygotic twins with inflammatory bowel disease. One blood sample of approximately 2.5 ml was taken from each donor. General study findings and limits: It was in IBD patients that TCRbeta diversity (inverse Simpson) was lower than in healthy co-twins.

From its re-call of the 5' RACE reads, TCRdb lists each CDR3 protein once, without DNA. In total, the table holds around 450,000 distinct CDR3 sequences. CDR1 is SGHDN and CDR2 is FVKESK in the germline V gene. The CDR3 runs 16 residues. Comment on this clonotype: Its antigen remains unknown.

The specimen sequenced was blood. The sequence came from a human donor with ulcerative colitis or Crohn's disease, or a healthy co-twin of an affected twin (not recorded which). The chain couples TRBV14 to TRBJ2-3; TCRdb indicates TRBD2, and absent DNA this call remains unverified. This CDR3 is CASSPLAGVSPDTQYF.